These 18 T cell receptor beta chains came from one sample sequenced in a study of Graves' ophthalmopathy and Graves' hyperthyroidism. For repertoire sequencing, the TCR beta CDR3 regions were amplified from RNA transcripts. HTBI primers served in a first-round RT-PCR, which a second-round multiplex PCR followed. MiXCR, run by TCRdb on the multiplex PCR reads, gives a single entry per CDR3 protein. In the table there are over a million distinct CDR3 sequences, less than 45% of which are singletons. Specimen: peripheral blood or thyroid tissue (not recorded which). The receptors come from an adult man with Graves' hyperthyroidism.

This clonotype has only a few counts. The rearrangement joins TRBV14 to TRBJ1-4, with 7 bases identical to TRBD1. The V gene's germline CDR1 is SGHDN and CDR2 FVKESK. Trimming took 0 bases from V and 8 from J; bases not matched to a gene: 12. This CDR3 contains 17 residues. The DNA for the CDR3 is TGTGCCAGCAGCCAAGATTTGATTAGGGGGCAAGAAGAAAAACTGTTTTTT. This encodes CASSQDLIRGQEEKLFF.

This clonotype has just a few counts. The junction does not match germline at one end; this may be a read error. The rearrangement uses TRBV11-2 and TRBJ2-7; 8 nucleotides agree with TRBD2. The CDR3 is 16 residues long. The V gene's germline CDR1 is SGHAT and CDR2 FQNNGV. The CDR3 region has the DNA TGCGCCAGCAGCCAAGATCATACTAGCGGCTCCTACGAGCAGTACTTC. This sequence encodes CASSQDHTSGSYEQYF.

Note on this clonotype: An end of the junction does not agree with germline; a read error may underlie this. The V gene is TRBV10-3, the J gene TRBJ2-7, with 13 positions matching TRBD2. Germline V gene lookup returns CDR1 ENHRY and CDR2 SYGVKD. This CDR3 comprises 16 residues. The CDR3 DNA is TGTGCCACCAGTGATTTGCAGACTAGCGGGAGGAACGAGCAGTACTTC. Its translation: CATSDLQTSGRNEQYF.

The rearrangement joins TRBV18 to TRBJ2-5; D not certain. This CDR3 has 14 amino acids. CDR1 and CDR2 (germline): KGHSH, LQKENI. V gave up 0 bases and J gave up 3 bases, with 8 bases separating them. The CDR3 here is CASSPPVQKETQYF. For the CDR3, the DNA is TGTGCCAGCTCACCACCTGTCCAGAAAGAGACCCAGTACTTC. Based on the CDR3 plus reference TRBV18 and TRBJ2-5, the full variable domain is NAGVMQNPRHLVRRRGQEARLRCSPMKGHSHVYWYRQLPEEGLKFMVYLQKENIIDESGMPKERFSAEFPKEGPSILRIQQVVRGDSAAYFCASSPPVQKETQYFGPGTRLLVL.

The V and J genes are TRBV28 and TRBJ2-5; D might be TRBD2 (6 bases). Trimming shortened V by 2 bases and J by 7 bases, and 8 bases separated the two germline ends. Germline loops: CDR1 MDHEN, CDR2 SYDVKM. The CDR3 is made up of 12 amino acids. As DNA, the CDR3 is TGTGCCAGCAGTTTAACCGGGGGGACCCAGTACTTC. Its protein product is CASSLTGGTQYF.

This chain uses TRBV12-5 with TRBJ2-5, with 16 positions matching TRBD2. Germline V gene data show CDR1 as LGHNT and CDR2 as FRNRAP. After removal of 7 bases from V and 5 bases from J, the junction contained 7 bases not matched to a gene. The CDR3 contains 16 residues. The CDR3, as DNA: TGTGCTAGTGCCTCGGGACTAGCGGGAGGGCCGGAGACCCAGTACTTC. It is translated as CASASGLAGGPETQYF.

Worth noting for this clonotype: The junction does not match germline at one end; this may be a read error. The rearrangement joins TRBV10-3 to TRBJ1-1, with D hard to call. CDR1 is ENHRY and CDR2 is SYGVKD in the germline V gene. The CDR3 is made up of 13 amino acids. CDR3 in amino acids: CASSSLRLTEAFF. DNA of the CDR3: TGTGCCAGCAGTTCCCTACGGCTTACTGAAGCTTTCTTT.

This clonotype was counted only a few times. The chain joins TRBV28 to TRBJ2-2, with D unclear. The CDR3 has 15 amino acids. The germline CDR1 and CDR2 sequences are MDHEN and SYDVKM. V gave up 6 bases and J gave up 3 bases, with 14 bases separating them. CDR3 in amino acids: CASRESRDYTGELFF. The CDR3 DNA reads TGTGCCAGCAGGGAGTCTAGGGATTACACCGGGGAGCTGTTTTTT.

On this clonotype itself: A read error may explain this, as a much larger clone is one base away. The conserved closing phenylalanine or tryptophan is absent in this CDR3, likely reflecting a read error. The chain carries TRBV7-9 and TRBJ1-1; D gene ambiguous. CDR1 SEHNR and CDR2 FQNEAQ come from the germline V gene (reference sequence). Trimming removed 5 bases from V and 6 bases from J, with 7 bases in between. The CDR3 loop spans 11 amino acids. The CDR3 coding sequence is TGTGCCAGCAGCACTGAGGCTGAAGCTTTCCTT. This translates into CASSTEAEAFL.

About this clonotype itself: The junction shows a germline mismatch at one end, possibly a read error. J is TRBJ2-2 and V is TRBV5-1, with 7 bases identical to TRBD2. The CDR3 runs 15 residues. The germline V gene has CDR1 SGHRS and CDR2 YFSETQ. CDR3 region: CASSLEAGNTGELSW. The CDR3 bases are TGCGCCAGCAGCTTGGAAGCGGGGAACACCGGGGAGCTGTCTTGG.

This chain links TRBV10-2 with TRBJ1-1, with a tentative D call TRBD1 (5 bases). Trimming left V 8 bases short and J 0 bases short, with 10 bases between. There are 13 residues in the CDR3. Germline V CDR1 and CDR2: WSHSY, SAAADI. In DNA, the CDR3 is TGCGCCAGCCGGGACGACATGAACACTGAAGCTTTCTTT. Protein product: CASRDDMNTEAFF.

The chain combines TRBV5-1 with TRBJ2-7, with 7 bases identical to TRBD2. The J segment lost 6 bases and the V segment lost 4 bases, leaving 16 bases of the junction unmatched. Germline-derived CDR1 and CDR2 are SGHRS and YFSETQ. The CDR3 sequence is 16 residues long. CDR3 bases: TGCGCCAGCAGCCCGGGGCTCACAGGACGGGGGGTCGAGCAGTACTTC. This gives the protein CASSPGLTGRGVEQYF.

The CDR3 DNA follows: TGTGCCAGCAGTGAGGGGGGGTCAGAGACCCAGTACTTC. As protein: CASSEGGSETQYF. The chain is built from TRBV25-1 and TRBJ2-5; 7 bases are shared with TRBD2. This CDR3 has 13 residues. Losses at the gene ends were 3 bases for V and 4 bases for J; bases not matched to a gene: 2. Looked up from germline, CDR1 is MGHDK and CDR2 is SYGVNS.

There are many counts of this clonotype. V and J are TRBV6-1 and TRBJ1-1; D is uncertain. CDR1 is MNHNS and CDR2 is SASEGT in the germline V gene. V lost 2 bases and J lost 0, with 10 bases in between. This CDR3 has 15 amino acids. The chain's CDR3 is CASSERRSMNTEAFF. In nucleotides, the CDR3 is TGTGCCAGCAGTGAAAGGCGAAGCATGAACACTGAAGCTTTCTTT.

In this sample, this clonotype turned up a few times. This chain links TRBV12-3 or TRBV12-4 with TRBJ2-7; no definite D call. The CDR3 extends over 14 amino acids. The V and J ends lost 4 bases and 5 bases respectively, with 15 bases between them. The CDR3 DNA sequence: TGTGCCAGCAGTTCCCTAGAGTGGGTAGACGAGCAGTACTTC. This gives the protein CASSSLEWVDEQYF.

This clonotype was picked up a small number of times. The V and J genes are TRBV7-9 and TRBJ2-5; 7 bases are shared with TRBD1. The CDR3 has 15 residues. With 5 bases clipped from V and 5 bases from J, the junction kept 11 bases outside the gene matches. Germline V gives CDR1 SEHNR, CDR2 FQNEAQ (reference sequence). The chain's CDR3 is CASSPVKGGRETQYF. CDR3 nucleotide sequence: TGTGCCAGCAGCCCCGTGAAAGGGGGCCGGGAGACCCAGTACTTC.

The sample holds a few counts of this clonotype. A much larger clone differs from this one at a single base, so this may be a read error. The rearrangement joins TRBV27 to TRBJ1-2; tentative D call: TRBD1 (5 bases). The CDR3 length is 13 residues. V lost 7 bases and J 2 bases, leaving 11 bases between the germline ends. Looked up from germline, CDR1 is MNHEY and CDR2 is SMNVEV (reference sequence). The CDR3, as DNA: TGTGCCAGCACCAAGACAGTAAACTATGGCTACACCTTC. Its protein is CASTKTVNYGYTF.

This clonotype was observed a few times. V is TRBV7-3 and J is TRBJ2-2; 7 bases match TRBD1. The CDR3 length is 13 residues. CDR1 and CDR2 (germline): SGHTA, FQGTGA. The trim removed 6 bases at V and 7 bases at J, leaving 5 bases unmatched. CDR3 DNA sequence: TGTGCCAGCAGGCGACAGGGAATCGGGGAGCTGTTTTTT. Its translation: CASRRQGIGELFF.